Listed below are T cell receptor beta chains from one sample, sequenced in a study of blood T cell repertoires in COVID-19. Here immunoSEQ multiplex PCR was the method, and the copy in TCRdb shows in-frame clones only, minus some. The sample holds fewer than 250,000 clones, approximately 86% seen once. The sequencing input was peripheral blood. The receptors originated from a woman between 55 and 75 years old with active or convalescent COVID-19. Both conserved end residues are part of each CDR3. Where a row states a size, it is once, few, many or the class of an expanded clone; other rows omit it.

17	TRBV11-2	TRBJ2-1	-	CASSSRQGMKPLNEQFF
15	TRBV3-1/TRBV3-2	TRBJ2-1	-	CASSQGLAANNEQFF
16	TRBV6-5	TRBJ2-3	once	CASSSGLAESTDTQYF
15	TRBV19	TRBJ2-2	-	CASSIVGVVTGELFF
15	TRBV7-8	TRBJ2-2	-	CASSAVRRPTGELFF
16	TRBV19	TRBJ1-4	-	CASSFQGKATNEKLFF
14	TRBV7-2	TRBJ1-6	-	CASSPVTGNSPLHF
15	TRBV19	TRBJ1-1	-	CASSIESSGNTEAFF
13	TRBV5-5	TRBJ2-5	-	CASSSEEQETQYF
15	TRBV7-2	TRBJ1-1	once	CASSPQSGSGAEAFF
16	TRBV5-6	TRBJ1-4	-	CASSLIGNAANEKLFF
13	TRBV10-2	TRBJ1-5	-	CASSGGVGQPQHF
12	TRBV6-2/TRBV6-3	TRBJ2-2	-	CASSLLAGELFF
16	TRBV9	TRBJ2-7	-	CASSKASGQARHEQYF
13	TRBV5-4	TRBJ1-1	-	CASSLWGDTEAFF
12	TRBV10-3	TRBJ2-5	-	CAISESSETQYF
15	TRBV5-1	TRBJ2-3	-	CASSFGGDSTDTQYF
14	TRBV21-1	TRBJ2-7	-	CASWGGGGTYEQYF
15	TRBV6-1	TRBJ1-5	-	CASSFGTGSNQPQHF
13	TRBV30	TRBJ1-5	-	CAWRTEDHQPQHF
15	TRBV18	TRBJ2-3	-	CASSSQGAKLDTQYF
16	TRBV19	TRBJ1-5	-	CASSIGTRGSNQPQHF
14	TRBV29-1	TRBJ1-1	-	CSVERAAVNTEAFF
16	TRBV5-1	TRBJ2-3	-	CASSLGLAGDTDTQYF
14	TRBV19	TRBJ1-3	-	CASSPQVSGNTIYF
15	TRBV14	TRBJ2-7	-	CASSQEEALPYEQYF
15	TRBV11-3	TRBJ2-2	-	CASSLGAQNTGELFF
15	TRBV11-2	TRBJ1-3	-	CASSPGTGGGNTIYF
15	TRBV5-6	TRBJ2-7	-	CASSLGTGGLYEQYF
11	TRBV27	TRBJ1-2	few	CASMGFDGYTF
17	TRBV21-1	TRBJ2-3	-	CASSKAGTSGGADTQYF
15	TRBV2	TRBJ2-3	-	CASRPDLGRIHTQYF
16	TRBV9	TRBJ2-7	-	CASSVAPGGSSYEQYF
13	TRBV10-3	TRBJ1-6	-	CAINGAVNSPLHF
15	TRBV7-8	TRBJ1-5	-	CASSLSQGGNQPQHF
15	TRBV9	TRBJ1-4	-	CASSVDRGGREKLFF
13	TRBV7-3	TRBJ2-1	-	CASSLTFSGEQFF
15	TRBV27	TRBJ2-3	-	CASSPAQWSTDTQYF
17	TRBV4-2	TRBJ2-2	once	CASSQGLAGRGTGELFF
15	TRBV4-1	TRBJ2-2	once	CASSQDPANTGELFF
15	TRBV18	TRBJ2-1	-	CASSPQTETYNEQFF
16	TRBV5-4	TRBJ2-3	-	CASSLVGAGGTDTQYF
14	TRBV14	TRBJ2-6	-	CASSLSSGANVLTF
16	TRBV24-1	TRBJ2-5	-	CATSDLRGDLVETQYF
16	TRBV19	TRBJ1-4	-	CASSPSSDRGNEKLFF
15	TRBV30	TRBJ1-3	-	CAWSVDIRSGNTIYF
14	TRBV24-1	TRBJ2-1	-	CATSLTGRVDEQFF
14	TRBV5-1	TRBJ2-7	-	CASSYRGGQYEQYF
13	TRBV6-5	TRBJ1-1	-	CASSYLESTEAFF
18	TRBV27	TRBJ2-1	few	CASSSSWGASGRRNEQFF
17	TRBV7-2	TRBJ2-3	once	CASSAGLAGEGVDTQYF
15	TRBV11-3	TRBJ2-2	-	CASSRTGGITGELFF
14	TRBV10-3	TRBJ1-1	once	CASLSTGAVTEAFF